Listed here is a single T cell receptor beta chain. The antigen is not known. The sample belongs to a study of T cell responses to AZD1222 COVID-19 vaccine. Overall study results and limits: Vaccine-associated CD4 TCRs ranged over spike, dominating at 160-218 and 743-854. The donor group comprised mostly white British people and more females; the analysis possibly underestimated clonal diversity. Only a handful of AZD1222 recipients, roughly 6 in all, had baseline seropositivity.

V trimming: 2 bases; J trimming: 6 bases; junction bases outside the gene matches: 11. The CDR3 length is 16 residues. Germline V gene data show CDR1 as MNHEY and CDR2 as SVGAGI. The method was immunoSEQ multiplex PCR; TCRdb's version includes in-frame clones alone and lacks a portion of them. The data hold 100,000 to 150,000 clones, with roughly 90% observed a single time. This chain uses TRBV6-5 with TRBJ1-2; 8 bases match TRBD1. This clonotype was obtained from an adult in good health. This specimen was peripheral blood, taken on day 0 of AZD1222 vaccination. CDR3 region: CASSYRTNRGWNGYTF. CDR3 in DNA: TGTGCCAGCAGTTACAGAACCAACAGGGGGTGGAATGGCTACACCTTC.